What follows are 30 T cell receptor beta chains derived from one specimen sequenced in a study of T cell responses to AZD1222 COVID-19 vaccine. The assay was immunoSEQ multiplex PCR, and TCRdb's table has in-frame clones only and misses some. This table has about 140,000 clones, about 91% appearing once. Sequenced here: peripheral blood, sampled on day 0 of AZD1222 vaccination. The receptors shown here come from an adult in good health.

CDR3 DNA sequence: TGTGCCTGGAGTGGATGGACAGGGAGAAACACCATATATTTT. It codes for CAWSGWTGRNTIYF. The V call is TRBV30, the J call TRBJ1-3; 8 bases fit TRBD1. CDR1 is GTSNPN, CDR2 SVGIG, per germline (reference sequence). The V gene end was trimmed by 1 base and the J gene end by 5 bases; junction bases not matched to a gene: 4. The CDR3 covers 14 residues.

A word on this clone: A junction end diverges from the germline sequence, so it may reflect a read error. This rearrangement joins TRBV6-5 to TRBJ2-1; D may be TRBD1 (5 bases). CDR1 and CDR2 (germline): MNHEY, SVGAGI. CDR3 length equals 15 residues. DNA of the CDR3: TGTGCCAGCAGCTACTCCCAGACAGCCTACAATGAGCAGTTCTTC. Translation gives CASSYSQTAYNEQFF.

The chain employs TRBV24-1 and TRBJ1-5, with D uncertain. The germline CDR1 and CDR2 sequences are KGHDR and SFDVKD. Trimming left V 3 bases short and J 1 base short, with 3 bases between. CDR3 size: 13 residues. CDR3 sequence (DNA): TGTGCCACCAGTGATAACAGCAATCAGCCCCAGCATTTT. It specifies CATSDNSNQPQHF.

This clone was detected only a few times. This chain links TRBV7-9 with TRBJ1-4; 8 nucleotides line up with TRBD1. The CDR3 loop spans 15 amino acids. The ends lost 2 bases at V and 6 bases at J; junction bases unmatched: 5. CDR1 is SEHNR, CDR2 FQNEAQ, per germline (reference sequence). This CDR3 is CASSLLSRGHEKLFF. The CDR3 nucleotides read TGTGCCAGCAGCTTACTGTCCAGGGGGCATGAAAAACTGTTTTTT.

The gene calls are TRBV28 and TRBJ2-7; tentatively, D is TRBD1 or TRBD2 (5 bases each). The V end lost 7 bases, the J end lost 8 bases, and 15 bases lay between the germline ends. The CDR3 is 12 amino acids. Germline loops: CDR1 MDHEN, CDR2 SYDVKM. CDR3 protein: CASTTRGLKQYF. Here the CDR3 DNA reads TGTGCCAGCACCACCCGGGGCCTCAAGCAGTACTTC. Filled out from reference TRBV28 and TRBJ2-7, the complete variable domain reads DVKVTQSSRYLVKRTGEKVFLECVQDMDHENMFWYRQDPGLGLRLIYFSYDVKMKEKGDIPEGYSVSREKKERFSLILESASTNQTSMYLCASTTRGLKQYFGPGTRLTVT.

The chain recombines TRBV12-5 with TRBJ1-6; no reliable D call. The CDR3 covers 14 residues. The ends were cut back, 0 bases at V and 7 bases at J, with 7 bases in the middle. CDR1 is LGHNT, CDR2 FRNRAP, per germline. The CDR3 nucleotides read TGTGCTAGTGGTTTGGTACTGGAGAATTCACCCCTCCACTTT. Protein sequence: CASGLVLENSPLHF.

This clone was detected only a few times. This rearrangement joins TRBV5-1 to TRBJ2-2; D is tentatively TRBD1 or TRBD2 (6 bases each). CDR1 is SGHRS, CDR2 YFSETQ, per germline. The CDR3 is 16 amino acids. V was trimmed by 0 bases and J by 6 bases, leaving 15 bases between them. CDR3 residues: CASSLGPGAISGELFF. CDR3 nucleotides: TGCGCCAGCAGCTTGGGGCCGGGGGCGATTTCCGGGGAGCTGTTTTTT.

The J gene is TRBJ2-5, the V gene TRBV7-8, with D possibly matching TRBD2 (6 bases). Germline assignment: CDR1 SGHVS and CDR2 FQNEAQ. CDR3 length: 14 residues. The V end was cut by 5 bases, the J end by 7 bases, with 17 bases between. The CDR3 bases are TGTGCCAGCAGCCCGATGCGGGAATTTGTGACCCAGTACTTC. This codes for CASSPMREFVTQYF. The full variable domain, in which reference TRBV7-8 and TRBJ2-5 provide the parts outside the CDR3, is GAGVSQSPRYKVAKRGQDVALRCDPISGHVSLFWYQQALGQGPEFLTYFQNEAQLDKSGLPSDRFFAERPEGSVSTLKIQRTQQEDSAVYLCASSPMREFVTQYFGPGTRLLVL.

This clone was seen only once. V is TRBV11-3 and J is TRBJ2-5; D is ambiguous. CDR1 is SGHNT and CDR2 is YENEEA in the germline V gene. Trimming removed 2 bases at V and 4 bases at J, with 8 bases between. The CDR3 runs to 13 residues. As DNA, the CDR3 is TGTGCCAGCAGCTTATCTGGGGTAGAGACCCAGTACTTC. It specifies CASSLSGVETQYF.

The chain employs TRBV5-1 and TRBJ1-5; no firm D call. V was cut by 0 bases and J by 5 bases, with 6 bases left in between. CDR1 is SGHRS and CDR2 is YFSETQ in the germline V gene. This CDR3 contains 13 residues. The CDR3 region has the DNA TGCGCCAGCAGCTTGGCCGGTCATCAGCCCCAGCATTTT. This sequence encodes CASSLAGHQPQHF.

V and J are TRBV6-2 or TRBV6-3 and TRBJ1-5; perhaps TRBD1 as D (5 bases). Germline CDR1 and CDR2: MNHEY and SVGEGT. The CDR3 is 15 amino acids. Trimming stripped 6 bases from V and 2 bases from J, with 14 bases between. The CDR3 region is CASRYEQEGNQPQHF. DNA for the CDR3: TGTGCCAGCAGGTACGAACAGGAAGGCAATCAGCCCCAGCATTTT.

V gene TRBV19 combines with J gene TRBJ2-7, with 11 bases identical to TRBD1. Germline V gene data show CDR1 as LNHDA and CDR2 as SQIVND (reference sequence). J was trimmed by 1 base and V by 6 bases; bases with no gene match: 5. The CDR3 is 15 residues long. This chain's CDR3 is CASRSGTGGSYEQYF. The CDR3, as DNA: TGTGCCAGTAGATCCGGGACAGGGGGTTCCTACGAGCAGTACTTC.

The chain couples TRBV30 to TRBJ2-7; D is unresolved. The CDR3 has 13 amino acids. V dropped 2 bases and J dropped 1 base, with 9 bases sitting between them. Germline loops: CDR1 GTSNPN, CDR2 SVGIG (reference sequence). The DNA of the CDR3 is TGTGCCTGGAGTCACACAGCGTCCTACGAGCAGTACTTC. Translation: CAWSHTASYEQYF.

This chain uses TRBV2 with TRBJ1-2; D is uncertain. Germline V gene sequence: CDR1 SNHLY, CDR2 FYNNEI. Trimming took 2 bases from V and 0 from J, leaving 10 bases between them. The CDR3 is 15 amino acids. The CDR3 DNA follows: TGTGCCAGCAGTGAAACTCGGACCCCTAACTATGGCTACACCTTC. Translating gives CASSETRTPNYGYTF.

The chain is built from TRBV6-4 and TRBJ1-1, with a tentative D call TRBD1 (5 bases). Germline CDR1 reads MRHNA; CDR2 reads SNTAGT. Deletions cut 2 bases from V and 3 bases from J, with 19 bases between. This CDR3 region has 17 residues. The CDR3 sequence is CASSDPTHYGADTEAFF. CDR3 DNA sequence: TGTGCCAGCAGTGACCCCACCCACTACGGGGCGGACACTGAAGCTTTCTTT.

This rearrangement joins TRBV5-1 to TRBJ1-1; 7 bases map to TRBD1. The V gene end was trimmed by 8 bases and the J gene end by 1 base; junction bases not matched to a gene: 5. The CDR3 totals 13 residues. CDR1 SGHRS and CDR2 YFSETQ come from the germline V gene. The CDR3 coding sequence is TGCGCCAGTGCAGGGGGGCAGAACACTGAAGCTTTCTTT. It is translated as CASAGGQNTEAFF.

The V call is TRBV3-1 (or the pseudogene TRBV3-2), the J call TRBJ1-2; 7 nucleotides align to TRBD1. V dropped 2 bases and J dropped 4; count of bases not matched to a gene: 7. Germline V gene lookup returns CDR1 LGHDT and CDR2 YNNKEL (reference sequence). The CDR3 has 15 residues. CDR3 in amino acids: CASSQWWGTVYGYTF. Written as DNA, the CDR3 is TGTGCCAGCAGCCAATGGTGGGGGACAGTCTATGGCTACACCTTC.

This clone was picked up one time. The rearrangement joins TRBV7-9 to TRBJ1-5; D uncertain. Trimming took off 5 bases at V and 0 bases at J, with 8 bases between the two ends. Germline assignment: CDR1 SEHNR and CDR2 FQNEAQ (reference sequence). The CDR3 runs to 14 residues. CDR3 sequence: CASSRDNSNQPQHF. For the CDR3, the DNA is TGTGCCAGCAGCCGTGACAATAGCAATCAGCCCCAGCATTTT.

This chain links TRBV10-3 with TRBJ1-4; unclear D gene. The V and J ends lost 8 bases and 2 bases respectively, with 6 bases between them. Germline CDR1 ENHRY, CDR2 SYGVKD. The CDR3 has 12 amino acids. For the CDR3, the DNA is TGTGCCATCGGTACGACTAATGAAAAACTGTTTTTT. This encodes CAIGTTNEKLFF.

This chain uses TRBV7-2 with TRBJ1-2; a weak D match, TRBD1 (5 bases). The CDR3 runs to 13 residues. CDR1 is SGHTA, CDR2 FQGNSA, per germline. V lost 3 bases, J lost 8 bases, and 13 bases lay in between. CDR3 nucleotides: TGTGCCAGCAGCTTTGAGGGGCGAGGAGGCTACACCTTC. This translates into CASSFEGRGGYTF. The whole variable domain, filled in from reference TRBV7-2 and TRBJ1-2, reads GAGVSQSPSNKVTEKGKDVELRCDPISGHTALYWYRQSLGQGLEFLIYFQGNSAPDKSGLPSDRFSAERTGGSVSTLTIQRTQQEDSAVYLCASSFEGRGGYTFGSGTRLTVV.

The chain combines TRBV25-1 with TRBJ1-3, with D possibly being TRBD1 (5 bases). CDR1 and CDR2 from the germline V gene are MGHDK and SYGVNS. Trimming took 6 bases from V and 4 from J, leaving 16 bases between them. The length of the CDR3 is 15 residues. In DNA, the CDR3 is TGTGCCAGCAGCCGCCCGGGGGGGAGAGGAAACACCATATATTTT. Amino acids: CASSRPGGRGNTIYF.

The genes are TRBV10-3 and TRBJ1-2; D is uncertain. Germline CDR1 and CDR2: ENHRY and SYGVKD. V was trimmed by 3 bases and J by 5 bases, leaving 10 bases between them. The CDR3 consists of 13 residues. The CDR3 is CAISDRPLYGYTF. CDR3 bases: TGTGCCATCAGTGACAGACCCCTTTATGGCTACACCTTC.

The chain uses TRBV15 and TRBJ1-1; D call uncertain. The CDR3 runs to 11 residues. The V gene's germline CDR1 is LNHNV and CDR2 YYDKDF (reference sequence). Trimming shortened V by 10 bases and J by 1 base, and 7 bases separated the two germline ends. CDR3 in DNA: TGTGCCAGCCGACAGAACACTGAAGCTTTCTTT. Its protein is CASRQNTEAFF. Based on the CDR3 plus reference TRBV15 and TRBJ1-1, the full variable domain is DAMVIQNPRYQVTQFGKPVTLSCSQTLNHNVMYWYQQKSSQAPKLLFHYYDKDFNNEADTPDNFQSRRPNTSFCFLDIRSPGLGDTAMYLCASRQNTEAFFGQGTRLTVV.

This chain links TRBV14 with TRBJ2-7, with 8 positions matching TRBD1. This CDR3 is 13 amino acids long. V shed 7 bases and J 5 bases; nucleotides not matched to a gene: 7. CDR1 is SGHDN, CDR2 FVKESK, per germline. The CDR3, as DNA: TGTGCCAGCACCCGGGACAGGCACGACGAGCAGTACTTC. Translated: CASTRDRHDEQYF.

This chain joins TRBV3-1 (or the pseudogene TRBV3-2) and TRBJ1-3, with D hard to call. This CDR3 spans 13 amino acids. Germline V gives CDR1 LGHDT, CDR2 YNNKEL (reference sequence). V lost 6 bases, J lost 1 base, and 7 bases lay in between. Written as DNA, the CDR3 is TGTGCCAGCAGTTTAGGATCTGGAAACACCATATATTTT. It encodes CASSLGSGNTIYF.

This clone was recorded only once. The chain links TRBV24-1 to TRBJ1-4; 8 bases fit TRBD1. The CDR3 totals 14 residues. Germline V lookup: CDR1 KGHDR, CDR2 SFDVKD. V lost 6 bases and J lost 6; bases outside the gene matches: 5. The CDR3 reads CATSSGDRYEKLFF. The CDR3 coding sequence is TGTGCCACCAGTTCTGGGGACAGGTATGAAAAACTGTTTTTT.

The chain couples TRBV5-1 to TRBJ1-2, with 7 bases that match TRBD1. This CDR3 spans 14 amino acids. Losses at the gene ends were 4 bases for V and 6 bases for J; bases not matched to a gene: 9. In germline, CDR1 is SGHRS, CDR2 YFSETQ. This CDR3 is CASSTAGTADGYTF. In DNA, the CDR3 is TGCGCCAGCAGCACCGCGGGGACAGCGGATGGCTACACCTTC.

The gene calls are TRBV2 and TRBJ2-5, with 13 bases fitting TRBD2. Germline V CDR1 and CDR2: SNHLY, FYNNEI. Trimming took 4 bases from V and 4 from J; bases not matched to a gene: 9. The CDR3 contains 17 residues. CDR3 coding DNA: TGTGCCAGCAGTGCCACCACTAGCGGGAGGGGGGGAGAGACCCAGTACTTC. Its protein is CASSATTSGRGGETQYF.

The CDR3 spells CASNRGGPETQYF. The CDR3 DNA is TGTGCCAGCAACAGGGGGGGCCCCGAGACCCAGTACTTC. The chain joins TRBV9 to TRBJ2-5; maybe TRBD1 (8 bases). CDR1 SGDLS and CDR2 YYNGEE come from the germline V gene. V dropped 6 bases and J dropped 5 bases, with 14 bases sitting between them. This CDR3 is 13 amino acids long.

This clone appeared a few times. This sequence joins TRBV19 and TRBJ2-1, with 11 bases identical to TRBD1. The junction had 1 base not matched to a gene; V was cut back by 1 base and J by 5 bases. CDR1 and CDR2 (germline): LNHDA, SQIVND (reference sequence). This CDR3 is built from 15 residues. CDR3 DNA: TGTGCCAGTAGTATAGCGGGACAGGGGGACAATGAGCAGTTCTTC. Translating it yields CASSIAGQGDNEQFF.